The sequence of this TCR beta chain was determined in a study of molecular identifiers for immune sequencing clone quantification. Sorting defined naive CD8 T cells as CD8+CD4-CCR7+CD45RA+. This clonotype was seen many times. Making the bulk TCR libraries relied on previously described methods and listed TCR primers. A single record per CDR3 protein comes from TCRdb applying MiXCR to the PCR reads. Among more than 550,000 distinct CDR3 sequences listed, 25% were seen once. CDR1 is PRHDT, CDR2 FYEKMQ, per germline (reference sequence). This CDR3 has 16 amino acids. The ends were cut back, 2 bases at V and 6 bases at J, with 18 bases in the middle.

This TCR was sampled from a human donor in good health. Some libraries in this study had Jurkat cell RNA spiked in. Input material: naive CD8+ T cells from blood, with Jurkat cell RNA spiked in. Subset meaning: FACS-sorted CD8+CD4-CCR7+CD45RA+ naive T cells. This sequence joins TRBV13 and TRBJ2-3; D tentatively fits TRBD1 or TRBD2 (6 bases each). CDR3 loop: CASSLSLGGPRDTQYF. CDR3 DNA: TGTGCCAGCAGCTTATCGTTAGGGGGGCCAAGGGATACGCAGTATTTT.